This T cell receptor beta chain was captured by sequencing in a study of cytomegalovirus exposure and HLA in healthy donors. Study information: Among the 300 to 500 donors who were genotyped, roughly 86% fell in the genetic ancestry cluster that is associated with self-reported Caucasian donors.

Use of 60 Vbeta and 13 Jbeta primers characterized the PCR. Authors' processing steps: In a later analysis, of 70 million to 85 million unique beta chains, roughly 9.9 million appeared in at least two donors. Assay: immunoSEQ multiplex PCR; the TCRdb copy retains only in-frame clones and omits some. The V and J calls and the clone size are those of that table, but D and trimming were determined from the DNA. This sample has some 140,000 clones, with about four fifths found just once. Study results and limitations: Rarity characterized most TCR sequences, yet some public TCRs appeared in many donors. Further analysis was carried out later, and it showed several of the most significant clusters appearing linked to common viral pathogens.

About this clone itself: Its cognate antigen is unknown.

Input material: PBMCs. The receptor was isolated from a man in his thirties or forties in good health.

The CDR3 loop reads CASSLSGEAADTQYF. In DNA form, the CDR3 reads TGTGCCAGCAGCCTGAGCGGGGAAGCTGCGGATACGCAGTATTTT. The V gene is TRBV11-3, the J gene TRBJ2-3; 7 nucleotides match TRBD2. The CDR3 runs to 15 residues. In germline, CDR1 is SGHNT, CDR2 YENEEA. Trimming removed 5 bases from V and 6 bases from J; junction bases left unmatched: 11.